This T cell receptor beta chain was retrieved from a study of blood T cell repertoires in COVID-19. Across the study: The study drew acute and convalescent COVID-19 samples from the United States, Italy and Spain. PBMCs, B-cell-depleted T cells, or T cells provided the cDNA or gDNA that made up the material.

Trimming took off 3 bases at V and 4 bases at J, with 13 bases between the two ends. Germline loops: CDR1 KGHSH, CDR2 LQKENI. The CDR3 loop spans 14 amino acids. Two consecutive negative NP/OP PCR tests, clearance, or resolved symptoms defined Cohort 3 recovery. The data were produced by immunoSEQ multiplex PCR, yet TCRdb's version contains in-frame clones alone and is incomplete. The profile shows fewer than 500,000 clones, 85% to 90% of them singletons. The source of this sequence is a man aged 25 to 40 who had recovered from COVID-19. V gene TRBV18 combines with J gene TRBJ2-7; TRBD2 is a possible D gene (6 bases). Material for sequencing was PBMCs or T cells enriched from blood (not recorded which). This CDR3 reads CASSPGASEYEQYF. DNA of the CDR3: TGTGCCAGCTCACCCGGGGCTAGCGAGTACGAGCAGTACTTC.